Each of the 16 T cell receptor beta chains below was sequenced from the same sample in a study of blood T cell repertoires in COVID-19. Measured with immunoSEQ multiplex PCR; TCRdb has only the in-frame clones, and not every one. The data contain 100,000 or so clones, 85% to 90% of them singletons. Sequencing input: peripheral blood. All receptors come from a human donor in a cohort sampled during active COVID-19.

The gene calls are TRBV30 and TRBJ1-4, with TRBD1 matching over 9 bases. J gave up 7 bases and V 3 bases, and 9 bases lay outside the gene matches. Per germline, CDR1 GTSNPN and CDR2 SVGIG (reference sequence). The CDR3 runs to 15 residues. The CDR3 DNA is TGTGCCTGGAGAGCCCCCGGGACAGGGAGTGAAAAACTGTTTTTT. Protein: CAWRAPGTGSEKLFF.

This clone was observed a single time. The chain couples TRBV4-2 to TRBJ2-2; 7 positions match TRBD2. Germline trimming cut 0 bases from V and 0 bases from J; bases unmatched to any gene: 10. The germline gives CDR1 LGHNA, CDR2 YNFKEQ. The CDR3 length is 19 residues. The CDR3 sequence: CASSQDRFLAASNTGELFF. The CDR3 nucleotides are TGTGCCAGCAGCCAAGATAGGTTCCTAGCGGCTTCGAACACCGGGGAGCTGTTTTTT.

In its sample, this clone was seen a few times. The V gene is TRBV7-9, the J gene TRBJ2-3, with 11 bases that match TRBD2. The CDR3 is made up of 19 amino acids. Germline CDR1 and CDR2: SEHNR and FQNEAQ (reference sequence). The trim removed 6 bases at V and 6 bases at J, leaving 20 bases unmatched. The CDR3 protein is CASSPRRLRLAGGSDTQYF. As DNA, the CDR3 is TGTGCCAGCAGTCCCCGGCGGTTGAGGCTAGCGGGAGGATCCGATACGCAGTATTTT.

This clone was recorded once. J is TRBJ2-3 and V is TRBV7-2, with 13 bases aligning to TRBD2. The CDR3 spans 17 residues. V gave up 6 bases and J gave up 3 bases; unmatched junction bases: 9. Per germline, CDR1 SGHTA and CDR2 FQGNSA. The CDR3 DNA follows: TGTGCCAGCAGACCCTGGACTAGCGGGAGTTGGACAGATACGCAGTATTTT. Amino acids: CASRPWTSGSWTDTQYF.

The chain combines TRBV14 with TRBJ1-1; tentatively, D is TRBD1 (5 bases). The V end lost 2 bases, the J end lost 4 bases, and 11 bases lay between the germline ends. The CDR3 totals 14 residues. Germline V CDR1 and CDR2: SGHDN, FVKESK. The chain's CDR3 is CASSQQGGGTEAFF. The CDR3 bases are TGTGCCAGCAGCCAACAGGGAGGTGGCACTGAAGCTTTCTTT.

This clone appeared a few times. The rearrangement uses TRBV27 and TRBJ1-2; 7 bases agree with TRBD1. This CDR3 comprises 14 residues. Germline lookup yields CDR1 MNHEY and CDR2 SMNVEV (reference sequence). With 9 bases clipped from V and 3 bases from J, the junction kept 10 bases outside the gene matches. This CDR3 is CASRRSGTDYGYTF. In DNA, the CDR3 is TGTGCCAGTAGAAGATCCGGGACAGACTATGGCTACACCTTC.

A few counts support this clone. The CDR3 DNA reads as TGTGCCAGCAGCTTAAGGCAGGGACACCAGCCCCAGCATTTT. Protein: CASSLRQGHQPQHF. The chain employs TRBV11-2 and TRBJ1-5, with a weak D call TRBD1 (6 bases). Per germline, CDR1 SGHAT and CDR2 FQNNGV. The CDR3 totals 14 residues. V was pared by 2 bases and J by 7 bases, with 12 bases between.

The rearrangement links TRBV18 to TRBJ2-1, with a tentative D call TRBD1 (8 bases). V was clipped by 3 bases and J by 3 bases, with 27 bases between them. The CDR3 sequence is 20 residues long. Per the germline V gene, CDR1 is KGHSH and CDR2 is LQKENI. The DNA of the CDR3 is TGTGCCAGCTCACCCAGGCCCGGGGGGCCCCAGGGGGCAAACTACAATGAGCAGTTCTTC. Protein: CASSPRPGGPQGANYNEQFF.

The chain has TRBV24-1 and TRBJ2-2; D possibly corresponds to TRBD1 (6 bases). CDR3 length: 15 amino acids. V was pared by 7 bases and J by 2 bases, with 13 bases between. Looked up from germline, CDR1 is KGHDR and CDR2 is SFDVKD. The DNA for the CDR3 is TGTGCCACCAGAGGGACAAACGGAAACACCGGGGAGCTGTTTTTT. It specifies CATRGTNGNTGELFF.

This clone ranks as medium-sized (0.01 to 0.1%). J is TRBJ2-1 and V is TRBV13; 7 bases line up with TRBD2. The CDR3 is 17 residues long. CDR1 PRHDT and CDR2 FYEKMQ come from the germline V gene (reference sequence). Trimming cost V 3 bases and J 6 bases; bases outside gene matches: 14. This CDR3 is CASSLTTAGTTINEQFF. The CDR3 DNA is TGTGCCAGCAGCTTGACGACAGCCGGGACTACCATCAATGAGCAGTTCTTC.

The chain links TRBV12-3 or TRBV12-4 to TRBJ1-6; the match to TRBD1 covers 8 bases. CDR3 length: 13 amino acids. V was pared by 5 bases and J by 9 bases, with 3 bases of the junction left unmatched. CDR3 amino acids: CASSATGGSPLHF. CDR3 nucleotide sequence: TGTGCCAGCAGTGCCACAGGGGGTTCACCCCTCCACTTT.

This rearrangement joins TRBV19 to TRBJ2-2, with 14 bases identical to TRBD2. The germline V gene has CDR1 LNHDA and CDR2 SQIVND (reference sequence). This CDR3 is built from 18 residues. J lost 4 bases, V lost 5 bases, and 9 bases had no gene match. The DNA of the CDR3 is TGTGCCAGTAGTTCACACATCGGACTAGCGGGGGGCACCGGGGAGCTGTTTTTT. Protein sequence: CASSSHIGLAGGTGELFF.

The V call is TRBV28, the J call TRBJ1-5, with D possibly matching TRBD1 (5 bases). Trimming left V 1 base short and J 4 bases short, with 11 bases between. The germline V gene has CDR1 MDHEN and CDR2 SYDVKM. There are 15 residues in the CDR3. The CDR3 is CASSLYRQLNQPQHF. The CDR3 coding sequence is TGTGCCAGCAGTTTATATCGACAGTTAAATCAGCCCCAGCATTTT.

The chain is built from TRBV28 and TRBJ1-4; no clear D. This CDR3 contains 11 residues. Germline CDR1 and CDR2: MDHEN and SYDVKM. The CDR3, as DNA: TGTGCTGCGGTTGGTAATGAAAAACTGTTTTTT. Encoded protein: CAAVGNEKLFF.

This clone was seen more than once but under ten times. The chain couples TRBV27 to TRBJ1-2; TRBD1 agrees at 7 bases. CDR3 length equals 16 residues. With V trimmed by 6 bases and J by 3 bases, 13 bases remained unmatched. CDR1 is MNHEY, CDR2 SMNVEV, per germline (reference sequence). CDR3 nucleotide sequence: TGTGCCAGCAGCCGCAGACAGGGCGGATTGGACTATGGCTACACCTTC. This codes for CASSRRQGGLDYGYTF.

The V and J genes are TRBV4-1 and TRBJ2-6; D is unclear. V lost 3 bases and J lost 3, with 12 bases in between. This CDR3 has 16 amino acids. The germline gives CDR1 MGHRA, CDR2 YSYEKL. CDR3 sequence: CASSHNSPLGANVLTF. DNA of the CDR3: TGCGCCAGCAGCCATAACAGTCCGCTTGGGGCCAACGTCCTGACTTTC.